This entry describes one TCR beta chain. What it binds is not known. These data originate in a study of cytomegalovirus exposure and HLA in healthy donors. Turning to the study itself: Early released data had tens of millions of unique TCRs, all coming from HLA-typed donors.

Germline CDR1 reads MNHEY; CDR2 reads SMNVEV (reference sequence). This CDR3 has 14 residues. Trimming took 4 bases from V and 6 from J; bases not matched to a gene: 6. Use of 60 Vbeta and 13 Jbeta primers characterized the PCR. The data were produced by immunoSEQ multiplex PCR, yet TCRdb's version contains in-frame clones alone and is incomplete. This repertoire comprises around 53,000 clones; its ten largest clones make up more than 9%. Study results and limitations: The classifier, whose performance was assessed in both the original and validation cohorts, reportedly diagnosed cytomegalovirus status with high specificity and sensitivity. Cytomegalovirus-associated status was assigned to some 160 TCR beta chains.

The chain uses TRBV27 and TRBJ1-2; 9 bases are shared with TRBD1. The specimen was PBMCs. This TCR was recovered from a woman in her twenties or thirties in good health and CMV-seropositive. The CDR3 DNA reads TGTGCCAGCAGTTCGACTACAGGGGGCCATGGCTACACCTTC. This sequence encodes CASSSTTGGHGYTF.